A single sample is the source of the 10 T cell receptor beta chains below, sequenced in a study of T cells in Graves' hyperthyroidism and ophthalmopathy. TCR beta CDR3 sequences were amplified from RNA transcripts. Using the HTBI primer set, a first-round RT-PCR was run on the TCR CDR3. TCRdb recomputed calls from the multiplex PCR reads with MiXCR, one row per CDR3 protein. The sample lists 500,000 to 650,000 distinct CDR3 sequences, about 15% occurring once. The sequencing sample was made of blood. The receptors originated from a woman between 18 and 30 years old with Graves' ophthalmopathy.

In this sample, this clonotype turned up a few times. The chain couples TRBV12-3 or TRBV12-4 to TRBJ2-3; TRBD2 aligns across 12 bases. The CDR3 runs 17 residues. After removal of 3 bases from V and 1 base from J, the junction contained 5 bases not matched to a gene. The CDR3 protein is CASSFSRTSGGTDTQYF. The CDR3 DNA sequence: TGTGCCAGCAGTTTCTCCAGGACTAGCGGGGGCACAGATACGCAGTATTTT.

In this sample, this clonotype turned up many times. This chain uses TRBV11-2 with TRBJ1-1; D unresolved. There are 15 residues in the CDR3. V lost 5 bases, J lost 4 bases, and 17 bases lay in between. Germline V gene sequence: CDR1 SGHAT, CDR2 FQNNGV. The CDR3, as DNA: TGTGCCAGCAGCCCCTGGACTGTCATTGCCACTGAAGCTTTCTTT. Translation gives CASSPWTVIATEAFF. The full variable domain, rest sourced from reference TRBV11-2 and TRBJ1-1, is EAGVAQSPRYKIIEKRQSVAFWCNPISGHATLYWYQQILGQGPKLLIQFQNNGVVDDSQLPKDRFSAERLKGVDSTLKIQPAKLEDSAVYLCASSPWTVIATEAFFGQGTRLTVV.

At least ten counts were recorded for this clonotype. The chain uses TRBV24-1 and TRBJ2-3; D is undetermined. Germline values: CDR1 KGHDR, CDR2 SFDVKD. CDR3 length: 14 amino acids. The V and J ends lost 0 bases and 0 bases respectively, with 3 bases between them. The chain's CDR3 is CATSDLRSTDTQYF. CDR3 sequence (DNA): TGTGCCACCAGTGATTTGCGCAGCACAGATACGCAGTATTTT.

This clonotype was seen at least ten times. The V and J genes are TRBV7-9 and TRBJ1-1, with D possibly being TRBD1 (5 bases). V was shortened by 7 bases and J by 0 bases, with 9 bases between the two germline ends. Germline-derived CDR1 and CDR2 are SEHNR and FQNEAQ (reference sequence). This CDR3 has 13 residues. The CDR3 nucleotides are TGTGCCAGCAAAGGACAACTGAACACTGAAGCTTTCTTT. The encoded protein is CASKGQLNTEAFF.

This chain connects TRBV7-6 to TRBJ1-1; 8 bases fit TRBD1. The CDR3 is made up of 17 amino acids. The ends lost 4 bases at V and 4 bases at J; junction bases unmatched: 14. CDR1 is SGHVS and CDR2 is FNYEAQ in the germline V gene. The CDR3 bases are TGTGCCAGCAGCTGGCAAACAGGGGGTGGAGGTAGCACTGAAGCTTTCTTT. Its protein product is CASSWQTGGGGSTEAFF.

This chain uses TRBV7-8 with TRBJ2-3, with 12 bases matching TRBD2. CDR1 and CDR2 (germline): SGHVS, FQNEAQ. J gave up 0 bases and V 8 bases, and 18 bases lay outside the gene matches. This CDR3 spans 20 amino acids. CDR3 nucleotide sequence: TGTGCCAGCTCACCCTTGAGTCGCGGGACTAGCGGGTTGAGCACAGATACGCAGTATTTT. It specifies CASSPLSRGTSGLSTDTQYF.

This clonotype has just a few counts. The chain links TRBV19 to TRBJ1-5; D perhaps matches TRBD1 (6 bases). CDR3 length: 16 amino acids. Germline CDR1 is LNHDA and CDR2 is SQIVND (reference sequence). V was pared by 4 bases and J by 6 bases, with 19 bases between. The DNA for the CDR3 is TGTGCCAGTAGTACATTAACAGGGTCGGCGCGTCAGCCCCAGCATTTT. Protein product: CASSTLTGSARQPQHF.

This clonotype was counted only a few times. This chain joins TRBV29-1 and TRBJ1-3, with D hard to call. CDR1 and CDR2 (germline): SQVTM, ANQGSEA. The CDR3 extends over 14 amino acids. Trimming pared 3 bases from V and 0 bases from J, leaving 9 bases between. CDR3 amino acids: CSVDPGYSGNTIYF. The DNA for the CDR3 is TGCAGCGTTGACCCGGGCTACTCTGGAAACACCATATATTTT.

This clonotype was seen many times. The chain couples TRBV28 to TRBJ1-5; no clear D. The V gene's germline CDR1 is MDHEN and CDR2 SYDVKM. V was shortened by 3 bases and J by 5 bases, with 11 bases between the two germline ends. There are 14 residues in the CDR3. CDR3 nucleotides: TGTGCCAGCAGTTTCCAGGAAAGGGATCAGCCCCAGCATTTT. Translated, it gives CASSFQERDQPQHF.

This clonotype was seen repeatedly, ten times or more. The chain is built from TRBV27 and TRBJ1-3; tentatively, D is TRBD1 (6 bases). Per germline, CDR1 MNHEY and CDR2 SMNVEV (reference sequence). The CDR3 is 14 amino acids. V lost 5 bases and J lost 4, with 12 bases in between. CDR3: CASSLRGPGNTIYF. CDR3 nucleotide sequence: TGTGCCAGCAGTCTACGGGGGCCCGGAAACACCATATATTTT.